The 26 T cell receptor beta chains below were found in one sample sequenced in a study of cytomegalovirus exposure and HLA in healthy donors. PCR was performed using 60 Vbeta and 13 Jbeta primers. The data were produced by immunoSEQ multiplex PCR, yet TCRdb's version contains in-frame clones alone and is incomplete. Of about 160,000 clones listed, 81% are singletons. Specimen: PBMCs. These receptors were collected from a woman aged 45-65 years in good health and CMV-seronegative.

Concerning this clone: One end of the junction is discordant with germline, which a read error may explain. CDR3 DNA: TGTTCCAGCCGGGGAGATGAGCAGTTCTTC. Translation: CSSRGDEQFF. The chain carries TRBV7-9 and TRBJ2-1, with D maybe TRBD2 (5 bases). This CDR3 contains 10 residues. The germline gives CDR1 SEHNR, CDR2 FQNEAQ (reference sequence).

The rearrangement links TRBV6-5 to TRBJ1-4; D is ambiguous. The germline V gene encodes CDR1 MNHEY and CDR2 SVGAGI. CDR3 length: 15 amino acids. Trimming left V 7 bases short and J 2 bases short, with 14 bases between. This chain's CDR3 is CASKTGRATNEKLFF. The DNA for the CDR3 is TGTGCCAGCAAAACCGGGAGGGCGACTAATGAAAAACTGTTTTTT.

This clone occurred a few times. The chain links TRBV7-2 to TRBJ2-2; 10 positions agree with TRBD2. Germline trimming cut 2 bases from V and 4 bases from J; bases unmatched to any gene: 13. The CDR3 is 19 residues long. Germline values: CDR1 SGHTA, CDR2 FQGNSA. CDR3 sequence (DNA): TGTGCCAGCAGCTTAATTCCGTTCGGAGTAGCGGGAGGCACCGGGGAGCTGTTTTTT. Translation: CASSLIPFGVAGGTGELFF.

The rearrangement uses TRBV5-1 and TRBJ1-6; D remains unclear. CDR1 is SGHRS, CDR2 YFSETQ, per germline. Trimming removed 1 base at V and 6 bases at J, with 20 bases between. The CDR3 runs to 18 residues. This chain's CDR3 is CASSLIVAGLGFNSPLHF. The CDR3 nucleotides are TGCGCCAGCAGCTTGATTGTGGCAGGCTTGGGTTTTAATTCACCCCTCCACTTT.

V usage is TRBV10-2 and J usage is TRBJ2-7, with TRBD2 matching 9 bases. V lost 6 bases to trimming and J lost 1 base; unmatched junction nucleotides: 4. Germline lookup yields CDR1 WSHSY and CDR2 SAAADI. The CDR3 totals 14 residues. Written as DNA, the CDR3 is TGCGCCAGCAGGGTAGCGGGGGATTCCTACGAGCAGTACTTC. It translates to CASRVAGDSYEQYF.

This clone was seen a handful of times. The rearrangement uses TRBV5-1 and TRBJ2-3, with 8 bases lining up with TRBD1. V lost 5 bases and J lost 4; bases outside the gene matches: 6. CDR1 is SGHRS and CDR2 is YFSETQ in the germline V gene. The CDR3 is 14 residues long. The CDR3 DNA follows: TGCGCCAGCAGGGACTACAGGGGGGCAGATACGCAGTATTTT. It is translated as CASRDYRGADTQYF.

The genes are TRBV4-3 and TRBJ2-4, with unresolved D. The CDR3 runs to 14 residues. CDR1 and CDR2 (germline): LGHNA, YSLEER. V lost 0 bases and J 4 bases, leaving 7 bases between the germline ends. CDR3 region: CASSQDGWKNIQYF. CDR3 nucleotides: TGCGCCAGCAGCCAAGACGGTTGGAAAAACATTCAGTACTTC.

This clone has only a few counts. The chain has TRBV29-1 and TRBJ1-1; no firm D call. The germline CDR1 and CDR2 sequences are SQVTM and ANQGSEA. CDR3 size: 13 residues. V lost 7 bases and J lost 1, with 13 bases in between. The CDR3 DNA reads TGCAGCGCCGTGGCCAGAGGGAACACTGAAGCTTTCTTT. Translating it yields CSAVARGNTEAFF.

DNA of the CDR3: TGTGCCAGCAGCGGAGACAAGTTGGGAGGAGAGACCCAGTACTTC. This encodes CASSGDKLGGETQYF. This chain joins TRBV9 and TRBJ2-5; possibly TRBD2 for D (6 bases). CDR3 length: 15 residues. V was shortened by 3 bases and J by 4 bases, with 16 bases between the two germline ends. Per germline, CDR1 SGDLS and CDR2 YYNGEE.

The chain couples TRBV6-5 to TRBJ1-2; D is uncertain. The CDR3 runs 15 residues. Germline V gives CDR1 MNHEY, CDR2 SVGAGI. The V gene lost 0 bases and the J gene lost 3 bases, with 11 bases spanning the gap. The DNA of the CDR3 is TGTGCCAGCAGTTACTCCGGGTCGCCCCACTATGGCTACACCTTC. Residues: CASSYSGSPHYGYTF.

This chain links TRBV29-1 with TRBJ1-3, with a weak D call TRBD1 (5 bases). V was clipped by 3 bases and J by 7 bases, with 10 bases between them. The CDR3 has 12 amino acids. Per germline, CDR1 SQVTM and CDR2 ANQGSEA. The DNA for the CDR3 is TGCAGCGTTGACGATGGGGCGAACACCATATATTTT. Amino acids: CSVDDGANTIYF. Supplemented by reference TRBV29-1 and TRBJ1-3, the full variable domain reads SAVISQKPSRDICQRGTSLTIQCQVDSQVTMMFWYRQQPGQSLTLIATANQGSEATYESGFVIDKFPISRPNLTFSTLTVSNMSPEDSSIYLCSVDDGANTIYFGEGSWLTVV.

V usage is TRBV11-2 and J usage is TRBJ2-1, with D tentatively TRBD2 (6 bases). Germline V gene sequence: CDR1 SGHAT, CDR2 FQNNGV. The CDR3 is 15 residues long. V was cut by 4 bases and J by 3 bases, with 13 bases left in between. The CDR3 bases are TGTGCCAGCAGCTCCGATCAGCGGGTCTACAATGAGCAGTTCTTC. Protein sequence: CASSSDQRVYNEQFF.

The genes are TRBV20-1 and TRBJ2-7, with 9 bases fitting TRBD2. The germline gives CDR1 DFQATT, CDR2 SNEGSKA (reference sequence). V shed 7 bases and J 5 bases; nucleotides not matched to a gene: 3. This CDR3 contains 11 residues. Here the CDR3 DNA reads TGCAGTGGGGGCGGGAGGGACGAGCAGTACTTC. Amino acids: CSGGGRDEQYF.

The V gene is TRBV12-2, the J gene TRBJ2-4; the table names TRBD1, a call not compared with the DNA. TRBV12-2 is recorded as a pseudogene. The CDR3 runs to 15 residues. The CDR3: CASRIEHLAKNIQYF. The CDR3 DNA follows: TGTGCAAGTCGCATAGAACACCTAGCCAAAAACATTCAGTACTTC.

The CDR3 region is CASSFMGGMNQPQHF. The CDR3 coding sequence is TGTGCCAGCAGTTTCATGGGGGGGATGAATCAGCCCCAGCATTTT. This chain connects TRBV28 to TRBJ1-5, with a possible D match to TRBD1 (5 bases). Looked up from germline, CDR1 is MDHEN and CDR2 is SYDVKM. V shed 3 bases and J shed 4 bases, with 13 bases lying between them. The CDR3 spans 15 residues.

This CDR3 is CASSQSGGTGSSYNSPLHF. The CDR3 DNA sequence: TGTGCCAGCAGCCAATCGGGCGGGACGGGGAGCTCCTATAATTCACCCCTCCACTTT. This chain uses TRBV4-2 with TRBJ1-6; D possibly corresponds to TRBD1 (5 bases). The length of the CDR3 is 19 residues. CDR1 is LGHNA, CDR2 YNFKEQ, per germline. The germline V and J ends were trimmed by 2 bases and 0 bases, with 17 bases remaining between them.

The chain is built from TRBV5-1 and TRBJ1-3; D is ambiguous. The CDR3 runs 15 residues. Trimming took 0 bases from V and 0 from J, leaving 7 bases between them. The germline V gene has CDR1 SGHRS and CDR2 YFSETQ. Here the CDR3 reads CASSLEPGSGNTIYF. The CDR3 coding sequence is TGCGCCAGCAGCTTGGAGCCGGGCTCTGGAAACACCATATATTTT.

The genes are TRBV7-9 and TRBJ1-4; 11 nucleotides agree with TRBD1. CDR3 size: 14 residues. With 5 bases clipped from V and 8 bases from J, the junction kept 4 bases outside the gene matches. From germline, CDR1 is SEHNR and CDR2 FQNEAQ (reference sequence). Here the CDR3 reads CASSIGTGGEKLFF. CDR3 nucleotide sequence: TGTGCCAGCAGCATAGGGACAGGGGGAGAAAAACTGTTTTTT.

CDR3 region: CASSSPMSSFGANVLTF. DNA of the CDR3: TGTGCCAGCAGCTCCCCGATGTCGAGCTTTGGGGCCAACGTCCTGACTTTC. The rearrangement uses TRBV7-9 and TRBJ2-6, with D unresolved. The ends were cut back, 4 bases at V and 3 bases at J, with 16 bases in the middle. The CDR3 length is 17 residues. CDR1 and CDR2 (germline): SEHNR, FQNEAQ (reference sequence).

Only a few counts were recorded for this clone. J is TRBJ1-5 and V is TRBV27, with no clear D. V shed 5 bases and J shed 0 bases, with 14 bases lying between them. Germline V gene data show CDR1 as MNHEY and CDR2 as SMNVEV (reference sequence). The CDR3 length is 16 residues. The CDR3 DNA follows: TGTGCCAGCAGTCCATACATGGGCACTAGCAATCAGCCCCAGCATTTT. Protein product: CASSPYMGTSNQPQHF.

The genes are TRBV28 and TRBJ2-3; perhaps TRBD2 as D (6 bases). This CDR3 contains 14 residues. The ends were cut back, 1 base at V and 6 bases at J, with 11 bases in the middle. From germline, CDR1 is MDHEN and CDR2 SYDVKM. CDR3: CASSLYRSGDTQYF. The CDR3 DNA reads as TGTGCCAGCAGTTTATATAGGAGCGGGGATACGCAGTATTTT.

The V and J genes are TRBV6-5 and TRBJ2-2, with 8 bases aligning to TRBD2. Germline-derived CDR1 and CDR2 are MNHEY and SVGAGI. This CDR3 comprises 15 residues. V lost 5 bases and J lost 3; bases outside the gene matches: 5. CDR3 DNA sequence: TGTGCCAGCAGTCGGGGGGGGAAGGACACCGGGGAGCTGTTTTTT. Protein product: CASSRGGKDTGELFF.

V gene TRBV4-3 combines with J gene TRBJ1-2; tentatively, D is TRBD1 (6 bases). V lost 3 bases to trimming and J lost 8 bases, with 25 bases between them. CDR3 size: 17 residues. CDR1 and CDR2 (germline): LGHNA, YSLEER. The CDR3 here is CASSQGATFVGPGGYTF. CDR3 DNA: TGCGCCAGCAGCCAGGGGGCCACCTTTGTTGGGCCTGGAGGCTACACCTTC.

V and J are TRBV14 and TRBJ2-1; 9 positions match TRBD2. V was pared by 3 bases and J by 7 bases, with 4 bases of the junction left unmatched. Germline CDR1 is SGHDN and CDR2 is FVKESK. This CDR3 has 14 amino acids. Here the CDR3 reads CASSQFLAGNEQFF. The CDR3 DNA reads as TGTGCCAGCAGCCAGTTTCTAGCGGGGAATGAGCAGTTCTTC.

The count of this clone is one. The chain is built from TRBV11-2 and TRBJ2-1; 8 bases are a match to TRBD2. The length of the CDR3 is 19 residues. Losses at the gene ends were 0 bases for V and 0 bases for J; bases not matched to a gene: 10. CDR1 SGHAT and CDR2 FQNNGV come from the germline V gene. CDR3 sequence (DNA): TGTGCCAGCAGCTTAGAGAGATCTAGCGGGCTTAGCTCCTACAATGAGCAGTTCTTC. It encodes CASSLERSSGLSSYNEQFF.

V and J are TRBV7-9 and TRBJ2-1, with 9 bases aligning to TRBD1. J gave up 8 bases and V 3 bases, and 8 bases lay outside the gene matches. The CDR3 spans 15 residues. The germline V gene has CDR1 SEHNR and CDR2 FQNEAQ (reference sequence). As DNA, the CDR3 is TGTGCCAGCAGCTTGGGACAGGGCGGTATATATGAGCAGTTCTTC. Amino acid sequence: CASSLGQGGIYEQFF.